The rows below give T cell receptor beta chains drawn from one sample of a study of T cell responses to AZD1222 COVID-19 vaccine. Repertoires were generated with immunoSEQ multiplex PCR, while TCRdb's copy carries only in-frame clones and drops some. The data hold over 95,000 clones, with about 89% observed a single time. The sample here was peripheral blood, taken on day 0 of AZD1222 vaccination. The receptors stem from an adult in good health. Both conserved end residues are part of each CDR3. The D gene is left open where the match is weak. Expanded clones are given a class, and other clones once, few, many or no size at all.

abundance: -
d_gene: TRBD1
j_gene: TRBJ2-7
v_gene: TRBV28
CDR3nt: TGTGCCAGCAGTGCCTCGACAGGGGGGATATCCTACGAGCAGTACTTC
CDR3aa: CASSASTGGISYEQYF

abundance: -
d_gene: TRBD1
j_gene: TRBJ1-5
v_gene: TRBV5-1
CDR3nt: TGCGCCAGCAGCACCGGGACAGGGGAACAACCCCAGCATTTT
CDR3aa: CASSTGTGEQPQHF

abundance: -
d_gene: TRBD1
j_gene: TRBJ1-6
v_gene: TRBV2
CDR3nt: TGTGCCAGCCATGACAGGGTTAATAATTCACCCCTCCACTTT
CDR3aa: CASHDRVNNSPLHF

abundance: once
d_gene: TRBD1
j_gene: TRBJ1-1
v_gene: TRBV19
CDR3nt: TGTGCCAGTACAATGACAGGGGACATGTTCACTGAAGCTTTCTTT
CDR3aa: CASTMTGDMFTEAFF

abundance: few
d_gene: TRBD1
j_gene: TRBJ2-7
v_gene: TRBV4-1
CDR3nt: TGCGCCAGCAGCCCGGGACAGGGGGCCTACGAGCAGTACTTC
CDR3aa: CASSPGQGAYEQYF

abundance: -
d_gene: TRBD1
j_gene: TRBJ2-7
v_gene: TRBV2
CDR3nt: TGTGCCAGCAGTGGGACAGGGGGCCCCTACGAGCAGTACTTC
CDR3aa: CASSGTGGPYEQYF

abundance: -
d_gene: -
j_gene: TRBJ2-7
v_gene: TRBV18
CDR3nt: TGTGCCAGCTCACCCCCGGGTTACGAGCAGTACTTC
CDR3aa: CASSPPGYEQYF

abundance: few
d_gene: -
j_gene: TRBJ1-3
v_gene: TRBV3-1/TRBV3-2
CDR3nt: TGTGCCAGCGGCCTGCGGACGGTAGCAGGAAACACCATATATTTT
CDR3aa: CASGLRTVAGNTIYF

abundance: -
d_gene: TRBD1
j_gene: TRBJ1-4
v_gene: TRBV5-4
CDR3nt: TGTGCCAGCAGTACGGCGCGGGACAGAGGGAGTGAAAAACTGTTTTTT
CDR3aa: CASSTARDRGSEKLFF

abundance: -
d_gene: -
j_gene: TRBJ1-5
v_gene: TRBV6-2/TRBV6-3
CDR3nt: TGTGCCAGCAGTTACTCGTCCAAGAATCAGCCCCAGCATTTT
CDR3aa: CASSYSSKNQPQHF

abundance: -
d_gene: -
j_gene: TRBJ1-1
v_gene: TRBV3-1/TRBV3-2
CDR3nt: TGTGCCAGCAGCCAGAGGGACGCGGGACACAGGGCTTTCTTT
CDR3aa: CASSQRDAGHRAFF

abundance: -
d_gene: -
j_gene: TRBJ2-3
v_gene: TRBV7-2
CDR3nt: TGTGCCAGCAGCTCCCGGGACCGAAGGGGCGGGCAGTATTTT
CDR3aa: CASSSRDRRGGQYF

abundance: -
d_gene: -
j_gene: TRBJ2-3
v_gene: TRBV6-2/TRBV6-3
CDR3nt: TGTGCCAGCAGCCGTAGGGGACCTAGCACAGATACGCAGTATTTT
CDR3aa: CASSRRGPSTDTQYF

abundance: -
d_gene: TRBD2
j_gene: TRBJ2-1
v_gene: TRBV5-1
CDR3nt: TGCGCCAGCAGCTTGGAAGCTAGCGGGGGGGCGGTTGAGCAGTTCTTC
CDR3aa: CASSLEASGGAVEQFF

abundance: -
d_gene: -
j_gene: TRBJ1-1
v_gene: TRBV25-1
CDR3nt: TGTGCCAGCAGTGAGTGGGGAACCACTGAAGCTTTCTTT
CDR3aa: CASSEWGTTEAFF

abundance: -
d_gene: -
j_gene: TRBJ1-5
v_gene: TRBV5-8
CDR3nt: TGTGCCAGCAGCTTGGCCGCCAGGGCAAGCGATCAGCCCCAGCATTTT
CDR3aa: CASSLAARASDQPQHF

abundance: -
d_gene: -
j_gene: TRBJ1-1
v_gene: TRBV10-3
CDR3nt: TGTGCCATCAGCCAGGACACCCTTGAAGCTTTCTTT
CDR3aa: CAISQDTLEAFF

abundance: -
d_gene: TRBD1
j_gene: TRBJ1-1
v_gene: TRBV5-1
CDR3nt: TGCGCCAGCAGGGACAGGGGTTTTCGGAACACTGAAGCTTTCTTT
CDR3aa: CASRDRGFRNTEAFF

abundance: -
d_gene: TRBD1
j_gene: TRBJ1-5
v_gene: TRBV28
CDR3nt: TGTGCCAGCAGTTTACGTCGACAGGGGGCGCCCCAGCATTTT
CDR3aa: CASSLRRQGAPQHF

abundance: -
d_gene: TRBD2
j_gene: TRBJ2-1
v_gene: TRBV18
CDR3nt: TGTGCCAGCTCTCGGACTAGCGGGAGCTCCTACAATGAGCAGTTCTTC
CDR3aa: CASSRTSGSSYNEQFF

abundance: -
d_gene: -
j_gene: TRBJ1-1
v_gene: TRBV4-1
CDR3nt: TGCGCCAGCAGCTCGGACAGCCGAGGGGCTTTCTTT
CDR3aa: CASSSDSRGAFF

abundance: -
d_gene: TRBD1
j_gene: TRBJ1-1
v_gene: TRBV29-1
CDR3nt: TGCAGCGTTGAGTTGACAGGGAGAACTGAAGCTTTCTTT
CDR3aa: CSVELTGRTEAFF

abundance: -
d_gene: -
j_gene: TRBJ1-1
v_gene: TRBV6-2/TRBV6-3
CDR3nt: TGTGCCAGCAGTTACGATGGAGGGCTGAACACTGAAGCTTTCTTT
CDR3aa: CASSYDGGLNTEAFF

abundance: -
d_gene: -
j_gene: TRBJ1-2
v_gene: TRBV27
CDR3nt: TGTGCCAGCAGTCCTACCTTCGGGGTTCAGGGGACCATCTATGGCTACACCTTC
CDR3aa: CASSPTFGVQGTIYGYTF

abundance: -
d_gene: TRBD1
j_gene: TRBJ1-5
v_gene: TRBV7-9
CDR3nt: TGTGCCAGCAGCCCAACAGGGGCTCCTAATCAGCCCCAGCATTTT
CDR3aa: CASSPTGAPNQPQHF

abundance: -
d_gene: -
j_gene: TRBJ1-1
v_gene: TRBV4-3
CDR3nt: TGCGCCAGCAGCCAAGGACCGATGGGGACTGAAGCTTTCTTT
CDR3aa: CASSQGPMGTEAFF

abundance: -
d_gene: -
j_gene: TRBJ1-6
v_gene: TRBV28
CDR3nt: TGTGCCAGCAGTTTTTTAGGACAGAACGAAAATTCACCCCTCCACTTT
CDR3aa: CASSFLGQNENSPLHF

abundance: -
d_gene: -
j_gene: TRBJ2-2
v_gene: TRBV5-6
CDR3nt: TGTGCCAGCAGCCTAACGGCAGGGGGGACCGGGGAGCTGTTTTTT
CDR3aa: CASSLTAGGTGELFF

abundance: -
d_gene: TRBD1
j_gene: TRBJ2-7
v_gene: TRBV29-1
CDR3nt: TGCAGCGTTGAAACAGGGGGGTTCAACGAGCAGTACTTC
CDR3aa: CSVETGGFNEQYF

abundance: -
d_gene: -
j_gene: TRBJ1-5
v_gene: TRBV27
CDR3nt: TGTGCCAGCAGCGCGGGGGGGGATCAGCCCCAGCATTTT
CDR3aa: CASSAGGDQPQHF

abundance: once
d_gene: -
j_gene: TRBJ1-5
v_gene: TRBV2
CDR3nt: TGTGCCAGCAGCACGTTGGGGAATCAGCCCCAGCATTTT
CDR3aa: CASSTLGNQPQHF

abundance: -
d_gene: -
j_gene: TRBJ2-1
v_gene: TRBV29-1
CDR3nt: TGCAGCGTTGAATCCAGGAGCTCCTACAATGAGCAGTTCTTC
CDR3aa: CSVESRSSYNEQFF

abundance: -
d_gene: TRBD1
j_gene: TRBJ1-4
v_gene: TRBV24-1
CDR3nt: TGTGCCACCAGTGATGGGGACAGCGCTAATGAAAAACTGTTTTTT
CDR3aa: CATSDGDSANEKLFF

abundance: -
d_gene: TRBD1
j_gene: TRBJ1-4
v_gene: TRBV5-6
CDR3nt: TGTGCCAGCAGCCTCTACCGGGACAGGAGATATAATGAAAAACTGTTTTTT
CDR3aa: CASSLYRDRRYNEKLFF

abundance: -
d_gene: -
j_gene: TRBJ2-2
v_gene: TRBV6-5
CDR3nt: TGTGCCAGCAGTCCGAGGGGAGGGAACACCGGGGAGCTGTTTTTT
CDR3aa: CASSPRGGNTGELFF

abundance: -
d_gene: -
j_gene: TRBJ1-2
v_gene: TRBV19
CDR3nt: TGTGCCAGTAGTATCCCCGGGCAGGGTCATGGCTACACCTTC
CDR3aa: CASSIPGQGHGYTF

abundance: -
d_gene: -
j_gene: TRBJ1-1
v_gene: TRBV11-3
CDR3nt: TGTGCCAGCAGCCAGTCCCACAACACTGAAGCTTTCTTT
CDR3aa: CASSQSHNTEAFF

abundance: -
d_gene: -
j_gene: TRBJ2-2
v_gene: TRBV7-9
CDR3nt: TGTGCCAGCAGGGGGGACACCGGGGAGCTGTTTTTT
CDR3aa: CASRGDTGELFF

abundance: -
d_gene: TRBD1
j_gene: TRBJ1-6
v_gene: TRBV13
CDR3nt: TGTGCCAGCAGCCTACTCCCGGGACAGGGTGGTTCACCCCTCCACTTT
CDR3aa: CASSLLPGQGGSPLHF

abundance: -
d_gene: -
j_gene: TRBJ1-2
v_gene: TRBV7-2
CDR3nt: TGTGCCAGCAGCTTAGGGGTAGGGAGTGTGTATGGCTACACCTTC
CDR3aa: CASSLGVGSVYGYTF

abundance: -
d_gene: -
j_gene: TRBJ1-2
v_gene: TRBV5-6
CDR3nt: TGTGCCAGCAGCTTGCAGGGAGAATATGGCTACACCTTC
CDR3aa: CASSLQGEYGYTF

abundance: -
d_gene: TRBD1
j_gene: TRBJ1-3
v_gene: TRBV5-1
CDR3nt: TGCGCCAGCAGCTCTTCCCCTAGACAGGGGGCCAGGGGAAACACCATATATTTT
CDR3aa: CASSSSPRQGARGNTIYF

abundance: -
d_gene: -
j_gene: TRBJ1-5
v_gene: TRBV6-5
CDR3nt: TGTGCCAGCAGTAACCGTAACAGGCAGCCCCAGCATTTT
CDR3aa: CASSNRNRQPQHF

abundance: -
d_gene: TRBD2
j_gene: TRBJ2-7
v_gene: TRBV9
CDR3nt: TGTGCCAGCAGCGGAGGACTAGCGGGAACCTACGAGCAGTACTTC
CDR3aa: CASSGGLAGTYEQYF

abundance: -
d_gene: TRBD1
j_gene: TRBJ1-1
v_gene: TRBV5-1
CDR3nt: TGCGCCAGCAGCCCCCAGGGGGTGGAAGCTGAAGCTTTCTTT
CDR3aa: CASSPQGVEAEAFF

abundance: -
d_gene: -
j_gene: TRBJ2-7
v_gene: TRBV21-1
CDR3nt: TGTGCCAGCAGCACGCCGGGACAGGGGGCTGCATACGAGCAGTACTTC
CDR3aa: CASSTPGQGAAYEQYF

abundance: -
d_gene: -
j_gene: TRBJ1-2
v_gene: TRBV6-2/TRBV6-3
CDR3nt: TGTGCCAGCAGTTACGGCGGCGGCTTCGGCTACACCTTC
CDR3aa: CASSYGGGFGYTF

abundance: -
d_gene: TRBD1
j_gene: TRBJ1-6
v_gene: TRBV6-5
CDR3nt: TGTGCCAGCAGTTACACCGGGACAGTGACTTCACCCCTCCACTTT
CDR3aa: CASSYTGTVTSPLHF

abundance: -
d_gene: -
j_gene: TRBJ2-1
v_gene: TRBV6-2/TRBV6-3
CDR3nt: TGTGCCAGCAGCAACGGGATTTGGGGAGAGCAGTTCTTC
CDR3aa: CASSNGIWGEQFF

abundance: -
d_gene: -
j_gene: TRBJ1-1
v_gene: TRBV27
CDR3nt: TGTGCCAGCAGTTCGGCGAACACTGAAGCTTTCTTT
CDR3aa: CASSSANTEAFF

abundance: -
d_gene: -
j_gene: TRBJ2-2
v_gene: TRBV5-4
CDR3nt: TGTGCCAGCAGCTTGGCCGGGCTATCCAACACCGGGGAGCTGTTTTTT
CDR3aa: CASSLAGLSNTGELFF